This T cell receptor beta chain was identified during a study of blood T cell repertoires in COVID-19. On the study more broadly: Sites across the United States, Italy and Spain contributed samples from acute and convalescent COVID-19. The analysed material was cDNA or gDNA that came from T cells, B-cell-depleted T cells, or PBMCs.

Profiling relied on immunoSEQ multiplex PCR, and the TCRdb table lists in-frame clones only, not all of them. This sample yields under 300,000 clones, of which approximately 83% are seen a single time; around 3.6% belongs to the top ten. Germline V lookup: CDR1 LNHDA, CDR2 SQIVND (reference sequence). Trimming stripped 5 bases from V and 0 bases from J, with 14 bases between. CDR3 length: 16 residues. Recruitment covered about two dozen US areas and drew participants whose ages spanned about 18 to 100 years. Allocation to cohorts depended on clinical history reported by the participants. The specimen was PBMCs or T cells enriched from blood (not recorded which). The rearrangement links TRBV19 to TRBJ1-5; D is perhaps TRBD1 (5 bases). The clonotype comes from a man aged 45-60 years who had recovered from COVID-19. CDR3: CASSPRGIYSNQPQHF. The CDR3, as DNA: TGTGCCAGTAGTCCTCGGGGGATTTATAGCAATCAGCCCCAGCATTTT.